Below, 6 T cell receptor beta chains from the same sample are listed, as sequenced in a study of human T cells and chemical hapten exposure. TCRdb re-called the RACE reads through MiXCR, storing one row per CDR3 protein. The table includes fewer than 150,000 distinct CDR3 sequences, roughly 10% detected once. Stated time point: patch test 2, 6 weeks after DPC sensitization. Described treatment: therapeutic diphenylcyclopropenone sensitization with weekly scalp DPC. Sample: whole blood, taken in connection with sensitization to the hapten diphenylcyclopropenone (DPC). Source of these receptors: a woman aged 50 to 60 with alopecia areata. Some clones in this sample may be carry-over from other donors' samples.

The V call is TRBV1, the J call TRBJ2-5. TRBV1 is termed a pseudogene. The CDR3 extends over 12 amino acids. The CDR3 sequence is CTSSQAGETQYF. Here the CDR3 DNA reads TGCACCAGCAGCCAAGCGGGTGAGACCCAGTACTTC.

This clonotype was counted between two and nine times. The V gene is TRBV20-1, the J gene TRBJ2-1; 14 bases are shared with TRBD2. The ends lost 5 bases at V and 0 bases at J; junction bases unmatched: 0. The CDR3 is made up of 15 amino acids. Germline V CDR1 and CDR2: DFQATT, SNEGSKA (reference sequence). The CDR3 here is CSAGTSGSSYNEQFF. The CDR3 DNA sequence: TGCAGTGCTGGGACTAGCGGGAGCTCCTACAATGAGCAGTTCTTC.

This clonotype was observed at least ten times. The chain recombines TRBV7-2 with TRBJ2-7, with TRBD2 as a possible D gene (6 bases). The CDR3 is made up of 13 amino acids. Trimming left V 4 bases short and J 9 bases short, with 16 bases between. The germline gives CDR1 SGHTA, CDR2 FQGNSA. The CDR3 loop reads CASSSDYPPVQYF. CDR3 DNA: TGTGCCAGCAGCTCGGACTACCCGCCCGTGCAGTACTTC.

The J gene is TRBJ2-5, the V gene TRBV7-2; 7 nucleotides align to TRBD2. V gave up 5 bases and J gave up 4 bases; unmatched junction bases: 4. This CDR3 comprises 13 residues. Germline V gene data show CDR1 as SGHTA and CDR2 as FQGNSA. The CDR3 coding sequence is TGTGCCAGCAGCCGGACTAGAGGAGAGACCCAGTACTTC. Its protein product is CASSRTRGETQYF. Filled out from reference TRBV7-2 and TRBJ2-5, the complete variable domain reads GAGVSQSPSNKVTEKGKDVELRCDPISGHTALYWYRQSLGQGLEFLIYFQGNSAPDKSGLPSDRFSAERTGGSVSTLTIQRTQQEDSAVYLCASSRTRGETQYFGPGTRLLVL.

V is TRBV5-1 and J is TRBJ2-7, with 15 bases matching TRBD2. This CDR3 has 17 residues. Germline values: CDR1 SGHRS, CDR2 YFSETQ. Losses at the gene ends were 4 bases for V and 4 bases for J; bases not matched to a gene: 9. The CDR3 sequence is CASSDGTSGRPAYEQYF. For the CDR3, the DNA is TGCGCCAGCAGCGACGGGACTAGCGGGAGGCCGGCTTACGAGCAGTACTTC.

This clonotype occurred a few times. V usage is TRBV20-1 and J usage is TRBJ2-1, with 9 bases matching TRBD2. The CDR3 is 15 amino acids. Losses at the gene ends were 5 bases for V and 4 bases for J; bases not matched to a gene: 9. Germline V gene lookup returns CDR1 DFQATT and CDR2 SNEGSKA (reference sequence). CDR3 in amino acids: CSAGRLAERYNEQFF. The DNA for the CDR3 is TGCAGTGCTGGAAGACTAGCGGAGCGGTACAATGAGCAGTTCTTC.